This section outlines one T cell receptor (beta chain) sequence together with its context. This clonotype was seen ten or more times. It lacks a known antigen. No base quality values were provided; no much bigger clone lies one nucleotide off. The sample belongs to a study of T cells after yellow fever vaccination (dated by TCRdb to between 2018 and 2021). Background on the whole study: The SMART-Seq v4 Ultra Low Input RNA kit was used to prepare libraries from fractions with low cell numbers. The cohort comprised two healthy male donors, one aged 18 to 30 and one aged 30 to 40 years. Bulk PBMC replicates and cell subsets were isolated from blood drawn at multiple timepoints before and after both primary and secondary immunization. To follow T-cell clones before and after primary and booster YFV17D yellow fever vaccination, bulk TCR alpha and beta repertoires were sequenced over time. The investigation overall reported the following: A small share of clonotypes was detected in both CD4 and CD8 compartments, with the overlap likely arising from convergent recombination. Most clones expanded after primary vaccination (almost 98% of CD4 and roughly 91% of CD8) were re-detected after the booster, suggesting that broad memory maintenance occurred. Because only a couple of donors were included in the study, the extent to which the findings can be generalized is limited. Because abundant contaminating clonotypes from the bulk population could be contained in FACS-sorted repertoires, computational filtering was required. The secondary T-cell response was weaker than the primary response but faster, peaking on day 5 instead of day 15.

Spanning cysteine to phenylalanine, the CDR3 consists of 14 amino acids. Of the read, only the CDR3 DNA is kept; its 42 bases are in frame from base 1. CDR1 and CDR2 were assigned from the germline V gene as SGHTA and FQGNSA. The V and J ends are trimmed by 1 base and 6 bases, leaving 13 bases between them. TCR cDNA was made using 5'RACE template switching, a step that added a universal primer site and unique molecular identifiers. cDNA synthesis was primed from both the TCR alpha and TCR beta constant segments. Two PCR steps were used to amplify libraries, with sample barcodes and sequencing adapters being added in the second step. Libraries were sequenced on Illumina HiSeq 2500 (2x100 bp) or NovaSeq (2x150 bp). Turning to the authors' computational methods: Demultiplexing of reads and collapsing into UMI consensus sequences were performed with MIGEC, and V(D)J alignment was carried out with MiXCR. Using edgeR on replicate PBMC samples, clonotypes were called vaccine-responding if FDR was below 0.01 and the log2 fold change was above 5 up to day 15. Each bulk clonotype was labeled CD4 or CD8 based on which sequenced repertoire, CD4 or CD8, contained the clonotype at higher abundance. TCRdb passed the public sequencing reads through fastp at Q25 and MiXCR, retaining productive beta sequences. Rows matching on CDR3 protein sequence are summarized as one entry with the most common DNA and genes. It is TCRdb's table, rather than the study itself, that gives the V and J calls and clone size. The sample contains about 400,000 distinct CDR3 sequences, approximately 5.7% of them found a single time. 14% to 15% of the sample goes to the ten largest clones.

The treatment or condition label here, explained by the study, means: live attenuated yellow fever vaccine strain. Two biological replicates of bulk PBMCs were collected at each blood-draw timepoint. PBMCs were isolated from peripheral blood using a standard Ficoll-Paque protocol. TriZol was used to extract RNA from bulk PBMCs, from CD4 and CD8 fractions, and from dextramer-positive and dextramer-negative fractions. The receptor's source is a man aged 25 to 45 who received the YFV17D yellow fever vaccine. Sequenced here: PBMCs, sampled 5 days after the yellow fever booster vaccination. The rearrangement joined TRBV7-2 to TRBJ2-7; the D gene cannot be resolved beyond TRBD1 or TRBD2, each matching 6 bases. The nucleotides are TGTGCCAGCAGCTTAGACTACGGGGGCCTCGAGCAGTACTTC. Translation gives CASSLDYGGLEQYF.